What follows is one TCR beta chain and its context. The antigen remains undetermined. One base away lies a much larger clone, so this may be a sequencing read error. CDR1 is SGHVS, CDR2 FQNEAQ, per germline. With 5 bases clipped from V and 5 bases from J, the junction kept 7 bases outside the gene matches. This CDR3 region has 15 residues. These data belong to a study of response to subunit inactivated influenza vaccine. Study findings and constraints: Authors suggested seasonal influenza vaccinations each recruit few new T cells.

TCRdb processed the RT-PCR reads anew with MiXCR; each CDR3 protein has one entry. The sample holds 650,000 to 700,000 distinct CDR3 sequences, 15% to 17% seen once. The sequenced sample was PBMCs from blood, obtained 11 to 12 days after vaccination. The source is a man aged 50 to 60 who received an inactivated influenza vaccine. J is TRBJ2-5 and V is TRBV7-8, with TRBD2 matching over 11 bases. The DNA for the CDR3 is TGTGCCAGCAGCCCCCGACTAGCGGGGCATGAGACCCAGTACTTC. Amino acids: CASSPRLAGHETQYF.